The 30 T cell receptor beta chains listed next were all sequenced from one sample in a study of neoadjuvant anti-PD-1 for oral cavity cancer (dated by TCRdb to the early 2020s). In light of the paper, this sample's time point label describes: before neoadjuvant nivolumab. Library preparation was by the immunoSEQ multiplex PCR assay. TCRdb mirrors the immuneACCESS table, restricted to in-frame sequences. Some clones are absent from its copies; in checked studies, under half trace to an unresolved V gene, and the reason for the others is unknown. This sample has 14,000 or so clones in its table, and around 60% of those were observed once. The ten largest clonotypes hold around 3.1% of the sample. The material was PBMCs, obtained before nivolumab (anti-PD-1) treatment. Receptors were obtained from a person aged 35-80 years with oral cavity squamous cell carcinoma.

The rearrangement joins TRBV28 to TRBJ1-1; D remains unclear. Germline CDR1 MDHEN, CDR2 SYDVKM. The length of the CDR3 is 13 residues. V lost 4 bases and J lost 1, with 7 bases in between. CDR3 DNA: TGTGCCAGCAGTTATGCCCGGAACACTGAAGCTTTCTTT. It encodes CASSYARNTEAFF.

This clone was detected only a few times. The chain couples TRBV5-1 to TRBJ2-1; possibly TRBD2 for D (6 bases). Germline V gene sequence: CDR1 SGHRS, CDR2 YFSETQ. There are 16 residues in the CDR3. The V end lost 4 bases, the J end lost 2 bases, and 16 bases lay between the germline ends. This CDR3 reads CASSAGPGDPYNEQFF. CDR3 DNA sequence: TGCGCCAGCAGCGCAGGTCCGGGAGACCCCTACAATGAGCAGTTCTTC.

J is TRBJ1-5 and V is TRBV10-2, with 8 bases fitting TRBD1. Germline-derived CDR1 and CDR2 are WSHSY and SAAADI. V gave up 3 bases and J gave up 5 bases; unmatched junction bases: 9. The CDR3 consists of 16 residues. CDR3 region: CASSDPRRGRDQPQHF. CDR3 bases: TGCGCCAGCAGTGACCCCCGCAGGGGGCGGGATCAGCCCCAGCATTTT.

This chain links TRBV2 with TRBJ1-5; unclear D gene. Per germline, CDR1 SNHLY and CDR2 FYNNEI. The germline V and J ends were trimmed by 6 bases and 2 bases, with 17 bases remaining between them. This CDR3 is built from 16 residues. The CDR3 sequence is CASRPTGLLGNQPQHF. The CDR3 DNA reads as TGTGCCAGCAGACCTACGGGCCTCCTGGGCAATCAGCCCCAGCATTTT.

The CDR3 loop reads CASSLLPGVSRSTDTQYF. The DNA of the CDR3 is TGTGCCAGCAGTTTACTACCGGGAGTAAGCCGGAGCACAGATACGCAGTATTTT. The rearrangement links TRBV27 to TRBJ2-3; maybe TRBD2 (6 bases). The germline CDR1 and CDR2 sequences are MNHEY and SMNVEV (reference sequence). The CDR3 consists of 18 residues. V shed 2 bases and J shed 0 bases, with 18 bases lying between them.

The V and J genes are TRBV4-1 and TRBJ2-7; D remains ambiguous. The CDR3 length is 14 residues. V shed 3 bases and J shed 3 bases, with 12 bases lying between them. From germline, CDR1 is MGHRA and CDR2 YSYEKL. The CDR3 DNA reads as TGCGCCAGCAGCCATCTCAGGACCAGCTACGAGCAGTACTTC. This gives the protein CASSHLRTSYEQYF.

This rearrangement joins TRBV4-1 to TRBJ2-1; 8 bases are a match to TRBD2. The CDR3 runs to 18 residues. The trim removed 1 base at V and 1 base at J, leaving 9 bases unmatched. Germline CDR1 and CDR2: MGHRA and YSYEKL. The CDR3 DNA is TGCGCCAGCAGCCAAGTTGGGACTAGAAGTCGGTCCTACAATGAGCAGTTCTTC. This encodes CASSQVGTRSRSYNEQFF.

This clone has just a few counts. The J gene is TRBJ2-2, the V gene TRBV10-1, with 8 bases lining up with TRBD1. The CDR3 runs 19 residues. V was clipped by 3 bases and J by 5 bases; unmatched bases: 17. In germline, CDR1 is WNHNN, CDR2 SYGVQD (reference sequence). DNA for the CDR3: TGCGCCAGCAGTGATTCGTACAGGGGGTCGAAAAGTGGGACCGGGGAGCTGTTTTTT. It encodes CASSDSYRGSKSGTGELFF.

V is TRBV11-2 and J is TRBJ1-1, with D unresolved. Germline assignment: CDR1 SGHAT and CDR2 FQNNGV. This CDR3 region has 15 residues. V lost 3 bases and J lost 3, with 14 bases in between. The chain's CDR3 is CASSFGVPMDTEAFF. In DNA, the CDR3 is TGTGCCAGCAGCTTTGGGGTTCCTATGGACACTGAAGCTTTCTTT.

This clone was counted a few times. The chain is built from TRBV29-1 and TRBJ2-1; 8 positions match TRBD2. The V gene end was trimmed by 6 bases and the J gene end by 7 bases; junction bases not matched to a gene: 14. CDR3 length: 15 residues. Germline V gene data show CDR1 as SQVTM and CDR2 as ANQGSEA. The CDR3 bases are TGCAGCGTCGACGGCGTACTAGCGGACCTTAATGAGCAGTTCTTC. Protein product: CSVDGVLADLNEQFF.

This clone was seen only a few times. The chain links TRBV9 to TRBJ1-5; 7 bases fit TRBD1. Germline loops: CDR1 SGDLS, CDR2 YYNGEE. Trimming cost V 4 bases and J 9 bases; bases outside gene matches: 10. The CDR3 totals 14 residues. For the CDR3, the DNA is TGTGCCAGCAGCCCCTGGACAGGCCCCTCGCCCCAGCATTTT. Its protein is CASSPWTGPSPQHF.

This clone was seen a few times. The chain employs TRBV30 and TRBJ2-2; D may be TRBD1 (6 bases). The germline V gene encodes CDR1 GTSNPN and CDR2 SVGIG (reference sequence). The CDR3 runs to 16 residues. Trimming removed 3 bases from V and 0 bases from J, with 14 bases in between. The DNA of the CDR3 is TGTGCCTGGAGAGCGTTTGGGGGCCCGAACACCGGGGAGCTGTTTTTT. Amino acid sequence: CAWRAFGGPNTGELFF.

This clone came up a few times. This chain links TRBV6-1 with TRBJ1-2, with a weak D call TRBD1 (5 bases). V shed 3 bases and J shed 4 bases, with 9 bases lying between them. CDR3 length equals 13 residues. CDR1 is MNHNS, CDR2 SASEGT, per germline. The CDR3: CASSDFQGYGYTF. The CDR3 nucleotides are TGTGCCAGCAGTGATTTCCAGGGCTATGGCTACACCTTC.

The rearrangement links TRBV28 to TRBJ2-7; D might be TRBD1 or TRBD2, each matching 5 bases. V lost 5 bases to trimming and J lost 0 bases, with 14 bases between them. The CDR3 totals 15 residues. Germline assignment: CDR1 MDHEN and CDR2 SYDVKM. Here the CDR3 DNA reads TGTGCCAGCAGTCAGGGACCAGGTTACTCCTACGAGCAGTACTTC. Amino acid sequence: CASSQGPGYSYEQYF.

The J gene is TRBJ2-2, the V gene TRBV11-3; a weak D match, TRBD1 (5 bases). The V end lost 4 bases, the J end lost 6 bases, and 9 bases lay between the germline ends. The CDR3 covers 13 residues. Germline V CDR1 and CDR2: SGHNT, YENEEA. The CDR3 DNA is TGTGCCAGCAGCTCCAGGGATCCCGGGGAGCTGTTTTTT. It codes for CASSSRDPGELFF.

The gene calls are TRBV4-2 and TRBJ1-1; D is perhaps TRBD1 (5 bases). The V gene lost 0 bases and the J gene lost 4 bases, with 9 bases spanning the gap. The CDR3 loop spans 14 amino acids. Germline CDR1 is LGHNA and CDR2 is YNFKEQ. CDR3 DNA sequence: TGTGCCAGCAGCCAAGATCTCAGGGTCACTGAAGCTTTCTTT. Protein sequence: CASSQDLRVTEAFF.

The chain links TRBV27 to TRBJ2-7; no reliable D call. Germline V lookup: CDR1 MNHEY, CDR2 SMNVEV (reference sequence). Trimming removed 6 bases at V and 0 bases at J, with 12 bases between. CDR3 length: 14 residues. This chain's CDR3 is CASRLLLDSYEQYF. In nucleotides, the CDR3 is TGTGCCAGCAGACTCCTATTGGACTCCTACGAGCAGTACTTC.

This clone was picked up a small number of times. The CDR3 spells CASSEKQGSGNTIYF. CDR3 nucleotide sequence: TGTGCCAGCAGCGAGAAACAGGGGTCTGGAAACACCATATATTTT. The chain uses TRBV9 and TRBJ1-3, with 7 nucleotides matching TRBD1. The V and J ends lost 3 bases and 1 base, in that order; junction bases with no gene match: 4. The CDR3 contains 15 residues. CDR1 and CDR2 from the germline V gene are SGDLS and YYNGEE.

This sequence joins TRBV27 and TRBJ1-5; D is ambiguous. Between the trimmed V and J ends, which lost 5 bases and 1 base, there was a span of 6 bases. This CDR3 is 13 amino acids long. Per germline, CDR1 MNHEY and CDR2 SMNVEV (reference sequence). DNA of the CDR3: TGTGCCAGCAGTCCCGACAGCAATCAGCCCCAGCATTTT. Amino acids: CASSPDSNQPQHF.

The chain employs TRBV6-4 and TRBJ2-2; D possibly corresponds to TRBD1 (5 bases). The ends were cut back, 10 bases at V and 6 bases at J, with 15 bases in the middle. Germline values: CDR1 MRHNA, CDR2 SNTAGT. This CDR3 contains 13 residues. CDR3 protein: CAIHRRDAGELFF. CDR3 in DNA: TGTGCCATTCATCGCAGGGATGCCGGGGAGCTGTTTTTT.

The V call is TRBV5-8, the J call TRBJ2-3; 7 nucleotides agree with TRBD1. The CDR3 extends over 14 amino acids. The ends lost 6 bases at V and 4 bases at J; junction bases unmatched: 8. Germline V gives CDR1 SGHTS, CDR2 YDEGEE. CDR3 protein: CASNSGGGADTQYF. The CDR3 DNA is TGTGCCAGCAACTCAGGGGGTGGTGCAGATACGCAGTATTTT.

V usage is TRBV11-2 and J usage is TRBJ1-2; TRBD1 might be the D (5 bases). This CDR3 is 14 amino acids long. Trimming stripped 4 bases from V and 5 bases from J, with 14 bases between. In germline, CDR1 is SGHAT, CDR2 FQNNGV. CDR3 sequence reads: CASSSARDGYGYTF. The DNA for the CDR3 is TGTGCCAGCAGCTCAGCGAGGGACGGGTATGGCTACACCTTC.

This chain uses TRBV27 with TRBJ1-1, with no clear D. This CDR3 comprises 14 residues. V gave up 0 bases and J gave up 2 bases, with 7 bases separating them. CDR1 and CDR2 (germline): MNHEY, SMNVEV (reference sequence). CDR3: CASSLSSPNTEAFF. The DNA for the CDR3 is TGTGCCAGCAGTTTATCCAGCCCAAACACTGAAGCTTTCTTT.

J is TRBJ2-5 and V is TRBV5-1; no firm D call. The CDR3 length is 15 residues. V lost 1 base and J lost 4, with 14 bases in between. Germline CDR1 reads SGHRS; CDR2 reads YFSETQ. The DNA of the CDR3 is TGCGCCAGCAGCTTGAGTGGGCCCAGCTCAGAGACCCAGTACTTC. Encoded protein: CASSLSGPSSETQYF.

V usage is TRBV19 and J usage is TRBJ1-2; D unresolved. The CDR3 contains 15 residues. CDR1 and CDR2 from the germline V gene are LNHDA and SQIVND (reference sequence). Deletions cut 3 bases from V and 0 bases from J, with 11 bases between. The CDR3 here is CASSIQYGSNYGYTF. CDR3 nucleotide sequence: TGTGCCAGTAGTATCCAGTACGGTTCTAACTATGGCTACACCTTC.

The CDR3 protein is CASSFEGGYTF. The CDR3, as DNA: TGTGCCAGCAGTTTCGAAGGCGGCTACACCTTC. This chain links TRBV28 with TRBJ1-2; D unresolved. CDR1 is MDHEN and CDR2 is SYDVKM in the germline V gene. This CDR3 has 11 amino acids. Trimming took 3 bases from V and 8 from J, leaving 7 bases between them.

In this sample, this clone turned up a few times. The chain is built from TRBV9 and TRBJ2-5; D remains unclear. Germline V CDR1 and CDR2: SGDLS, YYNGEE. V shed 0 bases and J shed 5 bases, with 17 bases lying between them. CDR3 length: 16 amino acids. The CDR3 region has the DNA TGTGCCAGCAGCGTAGCTGTGACATCGGGTCATGAGACCCAGTACTTC. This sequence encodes CASSVAVTSGHETQYF.

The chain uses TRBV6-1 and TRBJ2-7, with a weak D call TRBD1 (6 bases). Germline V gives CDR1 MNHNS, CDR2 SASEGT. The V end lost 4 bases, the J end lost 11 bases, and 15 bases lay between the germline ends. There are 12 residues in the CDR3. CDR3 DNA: TGTGCCAGCAGTGTTGAGCAGGGGTCTAAGTACTTC. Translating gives CASSVEQGSKYF.

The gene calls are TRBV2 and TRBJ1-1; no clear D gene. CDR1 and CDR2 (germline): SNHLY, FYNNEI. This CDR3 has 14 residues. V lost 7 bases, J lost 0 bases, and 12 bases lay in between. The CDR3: CASKLSPMNTEAFF. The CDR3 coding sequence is TGTGCCAGCAAACTAAGCCCCATGAACACTGAAGCTTTCTTT.

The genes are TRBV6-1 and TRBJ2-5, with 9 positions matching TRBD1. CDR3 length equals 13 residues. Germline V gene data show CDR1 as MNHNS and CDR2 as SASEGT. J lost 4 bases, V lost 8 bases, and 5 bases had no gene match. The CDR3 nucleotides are TGTGCCAGCCGAAAGGGACAGGGAGAGACCCAGTACTTC. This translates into CASRKGQGETQYF.